This T cell receptor (beta chain) is from a study of CD8 T cells in Susac syndrome. The RNA input was roughly 0.45 to 1 ug, and it was reverse transcribed with random hexamers. A single record per CDR3 protein comes from TCRdb applying MiXCR to the immunoSEQ multiplex PCR reads. The table shows some 99,000 distinct CDR3 sequences, with roughly 94% occurring only once. This clonotype was counted only a few times. The CDR3 loop spans 13 amino acids. Germline-derived CDR1 and CDR2 are MNHEY and SMNVEV (reference sequence). Trimming cost V 5 bases and J 8 bases; bases outside gene matches: 7. This TCR was recovered from a human donor with Susac syndrome. The rearrangement links TRBV27 to TRBJ1-2; 8 bases agree with TRBD1. Sequenced: CD4+ T cells from PBMCs. The CDR3 is CASSPRTGRGYTF. CDR3 DNA: TGTGCCAGCAGTCCTCGGACAGGGAGAGGCTACACCTTC.